The clone carrying this TCR beta chain was seen only a few times. This entry belongs to a study of T-cell memory formation after mild COVID-19. The CDR3 loop spans 17 amino acids. Looked up from germline, CDR1 is LGHNA and CDR2 is YSLEER. The junction had 9 bases not matched to a gene; V was cut back by 0 bases and J by 5 bases. Each CDR3 protein gets one entry after TCRdb re-called the 5' RACE reads with MiXCR. The sample lists about 160,000 distinct CDR3 sequences, around 30% occurring once. Sequenced material: PBMCs or a T cell subset sorted from them (not recorded which). The chain recombines TRBV4-3 with TRBJ2-5; 10 nucleotides line up with TRBD2. This receptor was obtained from an adult woman who had mild COVID-19 (a few samples of this study predate the infection). Cell type and time point are not known. DNA of the CDR3: TGCGCCAGCAGCCAAGATCGTCTAGCGGGAGTCCGGGAGACCCAGTACTTC. The encoded protein is CASSQDRLAGVRETQYF.